This T cell receptor beta chain emerged from a study of vaccination and CD4 T cells after COVID-19. Study-wide background: The study enrolled six male and four female convalescents, two of whom were Hispanic. Median time from COVID diagnosis to post-COVID sampling was 101 days (35 to 161).

This CDR3 spans 14 amino acids. V lost 4 bases to trimming and J lost 8 bases, with 17 bases between them. From germline, CDR1 is MNHEY and CDR2 SVGEGT. Treatment of the sample: roughly 10-day PBMC culture with coronavirus spike peptide pools or control peptides (ViraFEST assay). The culture of a few million PBMCs per well included 8 to 10 IU/ml IL-2 and 8.5 to 10 ug/ml peptide pools. An Oncomine TCR Beta short-read assay was used to sequence the DNA from cultured CD4+ T cells. Scientists extracted genomic DNA from CD4+ T cells grown in culture. TCRdb reprocessed the PCR reads with MiXCR, giving one entry per CDR3 protein. The repertoire holds over 13,000 distinct CDR3 sequences, with approximately 57% as singletons. This clonotype appeared a few times. Its target is not known.

This receptor was obtained from a human donor who had recovered from COVID-19. The sequenced sample consisted of CD4+ T cells from blood, cultured in vitro. The V gene is TRBV6-2 or TRBV6-3, the J gene TRBJ1-2, with D maybe TRBD1 (6 bases). The CDR3 here is CASSSNRVERGYTF. CDR3 nucleotide sequence: TGTGCCAGCAGTTCGAACAGGGTAGAAAGGGGCTACACCTTC.